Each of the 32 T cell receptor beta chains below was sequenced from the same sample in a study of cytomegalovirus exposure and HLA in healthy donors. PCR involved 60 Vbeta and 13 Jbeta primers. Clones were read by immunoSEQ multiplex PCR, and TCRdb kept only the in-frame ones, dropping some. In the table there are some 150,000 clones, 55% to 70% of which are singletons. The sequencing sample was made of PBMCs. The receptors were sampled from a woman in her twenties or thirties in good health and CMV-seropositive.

The CDR3 DNA reads TGTGCCATCGAGGGGTCGGAACAGGGAGTCTCCTACGAGCAGTACTTC. Protein: CAIEGSEQGVSYEQYF. The rearrangement links TRBV5-8 to TRBJ2-7, with D tentatively TRBD1 (6 bases). The germline V gene has CDR1 SGHTS and CDR2 YDEGEE. V dropped 9 bases and J dropped 0 bases, with 22 bases sitting between them. CDR3 size: 16 residues.

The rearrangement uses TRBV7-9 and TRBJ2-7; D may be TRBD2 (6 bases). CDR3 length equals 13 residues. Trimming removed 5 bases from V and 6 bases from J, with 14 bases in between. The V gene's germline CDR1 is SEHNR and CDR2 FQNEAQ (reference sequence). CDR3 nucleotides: TGTGCCAGCAGCCCGTACGGGGGTCTCGAGCAGTACTTC. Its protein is CASSPYGGLEQYF.

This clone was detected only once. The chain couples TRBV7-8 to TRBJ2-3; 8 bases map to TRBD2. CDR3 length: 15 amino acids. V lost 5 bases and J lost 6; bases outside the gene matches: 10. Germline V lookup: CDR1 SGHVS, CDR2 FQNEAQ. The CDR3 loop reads CASSQLGTRGDTQYF. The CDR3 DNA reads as TGTGCCAGCAGCCAGCTGGGGACTAGAGGGGATACGCAGTATTTT.

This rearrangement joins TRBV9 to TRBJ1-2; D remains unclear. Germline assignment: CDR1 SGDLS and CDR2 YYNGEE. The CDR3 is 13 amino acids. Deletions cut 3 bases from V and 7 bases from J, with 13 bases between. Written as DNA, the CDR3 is TGTGCCAGCAGCGCAGAATTCGAGGGTGGCTACACCTTC. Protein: CASSAEFEGGYTF. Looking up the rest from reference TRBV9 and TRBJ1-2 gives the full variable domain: DSGVTQTPKHLITATGQRVTLRCSPRSGDLSVYWYQQSLDQGLQFLIQYYNGEERAKGNILERFSAQQFPDLHSELNLSSLELGDSALYFCASSAEFEGGYTFGSGTRLTVV.

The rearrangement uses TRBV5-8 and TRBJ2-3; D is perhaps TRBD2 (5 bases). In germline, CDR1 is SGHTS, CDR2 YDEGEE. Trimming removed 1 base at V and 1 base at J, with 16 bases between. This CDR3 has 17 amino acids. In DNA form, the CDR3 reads TGTGCCAGCAGCTTGCTGGCTAGCTTAGTGGGCACAGATACGCAGTATTTT. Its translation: CASSLLASLVGTDTQYF.

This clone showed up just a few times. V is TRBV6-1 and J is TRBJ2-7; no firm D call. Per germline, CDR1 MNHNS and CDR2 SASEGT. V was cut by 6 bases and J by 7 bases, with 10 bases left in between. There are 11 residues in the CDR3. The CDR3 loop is CASSVYREQYF. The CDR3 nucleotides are TGTGCCAGCAGCGTTTACCGGGAGCAGTACTTC.

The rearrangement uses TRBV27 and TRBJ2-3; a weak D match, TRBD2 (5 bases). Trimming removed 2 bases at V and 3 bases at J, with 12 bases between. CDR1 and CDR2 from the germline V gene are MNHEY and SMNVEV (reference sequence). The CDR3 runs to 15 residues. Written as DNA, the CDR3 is TGTGCCAGCAGTTTAACCGGGGAAATAACAGATACGCAGTATTTT. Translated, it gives CASSLTGEITDTQYF.

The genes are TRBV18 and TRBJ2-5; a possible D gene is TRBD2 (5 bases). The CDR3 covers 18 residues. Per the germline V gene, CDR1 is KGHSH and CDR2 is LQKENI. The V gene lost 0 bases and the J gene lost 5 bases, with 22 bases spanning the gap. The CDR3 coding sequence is TGTGCCAGCTCACCACCGGAAGGGCAGCGGCTCCTTTTCGAGACCCAGTACTTC. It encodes CASSPPEGQRLLFETQYF.

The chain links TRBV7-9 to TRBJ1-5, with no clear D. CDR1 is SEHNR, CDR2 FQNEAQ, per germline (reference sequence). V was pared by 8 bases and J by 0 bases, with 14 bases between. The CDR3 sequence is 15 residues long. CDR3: CASGSSRYSNQPQHF. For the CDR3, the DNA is TGTGCCAGCGGTAGTAGCAGATATAGCAATCAGCCCCAGCATTTT.

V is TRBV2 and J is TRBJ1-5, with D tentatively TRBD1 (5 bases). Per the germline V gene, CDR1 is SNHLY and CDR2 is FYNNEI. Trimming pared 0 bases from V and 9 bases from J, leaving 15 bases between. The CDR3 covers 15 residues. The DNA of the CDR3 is TGTGCCAGCAGTGAAGCGCTAGACCTCGGGGGGCCCCAGCATTTT. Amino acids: CASSEALDLGGPQHF.

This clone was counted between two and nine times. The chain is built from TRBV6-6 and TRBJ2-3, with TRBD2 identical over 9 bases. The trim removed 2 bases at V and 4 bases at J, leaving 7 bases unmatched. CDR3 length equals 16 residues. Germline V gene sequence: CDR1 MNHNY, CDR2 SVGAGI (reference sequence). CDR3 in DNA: TGTGCCAGCAGTTACGGGCGGGGGGGCCCCCCAGATACGCAGTATTTT. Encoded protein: CASSYGRGGPPDTQYF.

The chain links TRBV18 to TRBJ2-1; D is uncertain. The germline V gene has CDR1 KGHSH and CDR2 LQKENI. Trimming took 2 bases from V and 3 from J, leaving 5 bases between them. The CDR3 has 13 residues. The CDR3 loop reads CASSPSFYNEQFF. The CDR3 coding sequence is TGTGCCAGCTCACCATCTTTCTACAATGAGCAGTTCTTC.

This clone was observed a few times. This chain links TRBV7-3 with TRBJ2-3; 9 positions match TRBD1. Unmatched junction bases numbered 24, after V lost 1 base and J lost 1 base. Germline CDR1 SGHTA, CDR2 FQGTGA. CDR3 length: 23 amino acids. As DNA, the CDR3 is TGTGCCAGCAGCTTAATACCCATCGTGGGCCCGGGACAGGGAGTACTCCGCACAGATACGCAGTATTTT. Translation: CASSLIPIVGPGQGVLRTDTQYF.

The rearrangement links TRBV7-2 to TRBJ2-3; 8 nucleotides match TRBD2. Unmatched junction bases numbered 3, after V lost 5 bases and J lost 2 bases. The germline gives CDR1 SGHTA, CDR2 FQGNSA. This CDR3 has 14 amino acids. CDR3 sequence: CASSRGGPTDTQYF. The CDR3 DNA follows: TGTGCCAGCAGCCGGGGGGGCCCCACAGATACGCAGTATTTT.

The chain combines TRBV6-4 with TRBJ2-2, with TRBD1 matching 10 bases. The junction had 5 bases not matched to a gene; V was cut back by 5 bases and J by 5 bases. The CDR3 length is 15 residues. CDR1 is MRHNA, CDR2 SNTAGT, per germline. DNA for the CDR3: TGTGCCAGCAGTAAGGACAGGGGGTGGACCGGGGAGCTGTTTTTT. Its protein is CASSKDRGWTGELFF.

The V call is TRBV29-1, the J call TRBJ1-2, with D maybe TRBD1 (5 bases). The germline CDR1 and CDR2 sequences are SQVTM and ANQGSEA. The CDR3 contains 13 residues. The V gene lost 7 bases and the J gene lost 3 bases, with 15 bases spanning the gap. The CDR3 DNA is TGCAGCGCTGAGGTCGGGGGGGACTATGGCTACACCTTC. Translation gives CSAEVGGDYGYTF.

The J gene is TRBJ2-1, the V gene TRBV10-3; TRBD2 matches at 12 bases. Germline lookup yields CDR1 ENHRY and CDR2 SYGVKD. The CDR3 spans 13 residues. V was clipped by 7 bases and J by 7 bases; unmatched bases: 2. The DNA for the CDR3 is TGTGCCATCACACTAGCGGGGGGTAATGAGCAGTTCTTC. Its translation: CAITLAGGNEQFF.

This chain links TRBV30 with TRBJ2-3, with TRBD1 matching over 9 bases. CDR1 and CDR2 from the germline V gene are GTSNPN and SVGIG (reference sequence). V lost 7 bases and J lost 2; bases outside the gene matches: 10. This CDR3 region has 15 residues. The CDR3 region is CAYWTGAEVTDTQYF. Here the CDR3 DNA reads TGTGCCTACTGGACAGGGGCGGAGGTCACAGATACGCAGTATTTT. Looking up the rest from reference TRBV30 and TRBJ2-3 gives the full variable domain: SQTIHQWPATLVQPVGSPLSLECTVEGTSNPNLYWYRQAAGRGLQLLFYSVGIGQISSEVPQNLSASRPQDRQFILSSKKLLLSDSGFYLCAYWTGAEVTDTQYFGPGTRLTVL.

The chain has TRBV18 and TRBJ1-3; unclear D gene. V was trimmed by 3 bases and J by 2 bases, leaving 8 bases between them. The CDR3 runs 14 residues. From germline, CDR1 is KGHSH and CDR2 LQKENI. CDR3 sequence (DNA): TGTGCCAGCTCACCTTCGGAGACTGGAAACACCATATATTTT. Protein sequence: CASSPSETGNTIYF.

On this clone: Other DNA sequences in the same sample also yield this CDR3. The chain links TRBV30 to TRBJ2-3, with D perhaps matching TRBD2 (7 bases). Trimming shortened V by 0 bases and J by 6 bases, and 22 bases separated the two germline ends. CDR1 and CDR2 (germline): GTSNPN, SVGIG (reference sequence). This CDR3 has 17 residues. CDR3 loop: CAWSVRLVAGAMDTQYF. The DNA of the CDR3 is TGTGCCTGGAGTGTACGGTTGGTTGCGGGGGCAATGGATACGCAGTATTTT.

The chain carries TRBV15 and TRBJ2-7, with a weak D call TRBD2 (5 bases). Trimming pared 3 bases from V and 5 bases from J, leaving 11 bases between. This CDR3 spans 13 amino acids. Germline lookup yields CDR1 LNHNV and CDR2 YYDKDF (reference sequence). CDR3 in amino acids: CATSSERADEQYF. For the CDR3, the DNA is TGTGCCACCAGCAGTGAGAGGGCCGACGAGCAGTACTTC.

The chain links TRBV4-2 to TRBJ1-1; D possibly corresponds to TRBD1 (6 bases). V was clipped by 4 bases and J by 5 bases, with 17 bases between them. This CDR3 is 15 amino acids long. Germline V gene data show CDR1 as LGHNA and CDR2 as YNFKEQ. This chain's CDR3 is CASSLTAQGGTEAFF. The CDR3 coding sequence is TGTGCCAGCAGCCTGACCGCACAGGGCGGTACTGAAGCTTTCTTT.

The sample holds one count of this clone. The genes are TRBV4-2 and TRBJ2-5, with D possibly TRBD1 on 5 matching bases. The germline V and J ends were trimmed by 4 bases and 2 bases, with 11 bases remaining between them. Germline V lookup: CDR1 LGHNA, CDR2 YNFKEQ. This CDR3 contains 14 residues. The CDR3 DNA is TGTGCCAGCAGCCCCACGCGACAGCAAGAGACCCAGTACTTC. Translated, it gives CASSPTRQQETQYF.

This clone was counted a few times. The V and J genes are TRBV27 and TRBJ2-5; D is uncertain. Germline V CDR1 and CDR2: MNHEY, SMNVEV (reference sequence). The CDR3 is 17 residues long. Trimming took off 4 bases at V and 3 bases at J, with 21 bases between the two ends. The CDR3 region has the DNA TGTGCCAGCAGTTCCCGCGAGGTGGGTTCGCTCAAAGAGACCCAGTACTTC. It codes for CASSSREVGSLKETQYF.

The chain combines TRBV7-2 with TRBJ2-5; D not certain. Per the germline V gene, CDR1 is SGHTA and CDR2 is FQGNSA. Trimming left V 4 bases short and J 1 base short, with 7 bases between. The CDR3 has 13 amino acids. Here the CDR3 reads CASSSQFQETQYF. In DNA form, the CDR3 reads TGTGCCAGCAGCTCACAGTTCCAAGAGACCCAGTACTTC.

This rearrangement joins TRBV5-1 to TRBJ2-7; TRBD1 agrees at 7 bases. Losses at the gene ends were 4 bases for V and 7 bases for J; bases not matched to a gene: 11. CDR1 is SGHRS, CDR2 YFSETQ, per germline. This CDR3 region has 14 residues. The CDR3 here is CASSPGQLFPEQYF. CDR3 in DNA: TGCGCCAGCAGCCCGGGACAGCTTTTTCCAGAGCAGTACTTC.

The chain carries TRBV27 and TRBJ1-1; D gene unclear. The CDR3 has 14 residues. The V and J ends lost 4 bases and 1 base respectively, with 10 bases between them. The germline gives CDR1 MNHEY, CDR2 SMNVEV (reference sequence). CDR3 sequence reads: CASSWTGENTEAFF. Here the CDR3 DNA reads TGTGCCAGCAGTTGGACCGGGGAGAACACTGAAGCTTTCTTT.

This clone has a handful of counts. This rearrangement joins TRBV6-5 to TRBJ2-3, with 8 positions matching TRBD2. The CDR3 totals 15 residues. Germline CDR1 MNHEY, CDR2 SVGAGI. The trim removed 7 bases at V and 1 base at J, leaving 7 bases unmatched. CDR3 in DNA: TGTGCCAGCAACTCACTAGCGGACGGCACAGATACGCAGTATTTT. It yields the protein CASNSLADGTDTQYF.

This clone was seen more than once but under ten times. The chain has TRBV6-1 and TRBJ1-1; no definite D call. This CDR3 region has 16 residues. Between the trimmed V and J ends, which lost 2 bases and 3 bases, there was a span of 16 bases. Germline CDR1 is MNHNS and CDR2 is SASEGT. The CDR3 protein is CASSELEKGMYTEAFF. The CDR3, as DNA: TGTGCCAGCAGTGAATTGGAGAAAGGTATGTACACTGAAGCTTTCTTT.

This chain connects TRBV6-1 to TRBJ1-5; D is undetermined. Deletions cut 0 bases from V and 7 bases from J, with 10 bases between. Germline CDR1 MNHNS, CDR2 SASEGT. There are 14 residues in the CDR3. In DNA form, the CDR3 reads TGTGCCAGCAGTGAAGCGCTTCGGGGACAGCCCCAGCATTTT. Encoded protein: CASSEALRGQPQHF.

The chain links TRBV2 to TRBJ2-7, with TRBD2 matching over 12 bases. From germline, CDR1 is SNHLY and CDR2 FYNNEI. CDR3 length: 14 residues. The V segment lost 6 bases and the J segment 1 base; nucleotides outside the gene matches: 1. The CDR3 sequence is CASSTSGGSYEQYF. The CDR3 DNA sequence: TGTGCCAGCAGCACTAGCGGGGGGTCCTACGAGCAGTACTTC.

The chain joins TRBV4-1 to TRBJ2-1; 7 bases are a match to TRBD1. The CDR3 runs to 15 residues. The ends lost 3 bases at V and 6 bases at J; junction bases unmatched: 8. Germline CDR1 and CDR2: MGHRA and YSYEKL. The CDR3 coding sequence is TGCGCCAGCAGCCAGCCTACGACAGGGTCCAATGAGCAGTTCTTC. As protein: CASSQPTTGSNEQFF.